These 26 T cell receptor beta chains share one sample of origin, sequenced in a study of blood T cell repertoires in COVID-19. TCRdb's copy holds only in-frame clones and misses some; the assay was immunoSEQ multiplex PCR. The sample has over 200,000 clones, 81% seen once; the top ten hold 7.5% to 9%. Sequencing was performed on peripheral blood. The source is a woman of 80 years or more with acute or convalescent COVID-19.

V is TRBV6-5 and J is TRBJ1-2, with 8 bases identical to TRBD1. Looked up from germline, CDR1 is MNHEY and CDR2 is SVGAGI. Germline trimming cut 8 bases from V and 1 base from J; bases unmatched to any gene: 3. CDR3 length: 13 amino acids. Here the CDR3 reads CASRTGINYGYTF. CDR3 in DNA: TGTGCCAGCCGGACAGGGATTAACTATGGCTACACCTTC.

V and J are TRBV27 and TRBJ1-5, with a possible D match to TRBD1 (6 bases). The CDR3 sequence is 13 residues long. V was cut by 5 bases and J by 6 bases, with 11 bases left in between. The V gene's germline CDR1 is MNHEY and CDR2 SMNVEV (reference sequence). The CDR3 DNA reads TGTGCCAGCAGTCAAGGGACATCTCAGCCCCAGCATTTT. It translates to CASSQGTSQPQHF.

The chain combines TRBV6-2 or TRBV6-3 with TRBJ2-5, with D possibly matching TRBD2 (6 bases). The V and J ends lost 5 bases and 4 bases respectively, with 11 bases between them. This CDR3 comprises 13 residues. Per the germline V gene, CDR1 is MNHEY and CDR2 is SVGEGT. CDR3 residues: CASSQRVGETQYF. CDR3 sequence (DNA): TGTGCCAGCAGTCAGCGGGTCGGAGAGACCCAGTACTTC.

The chain has TRBV19 and TRBJ1-1, with 9 bases aligning to TRBD1. V was pared by 11 bases and J by 3 bases, with 10 bases of the junction left unmatched. This CDR3 has 14 amino acids. Germline loops: CDR1 LNHDA, CDR2 SQIVND (reference sequence). The CDR3 nucleotides are TGTGCCTCGGACAGGGGATCATGGGACACTGAAGCTTTCTTT. Translating it yields CASDRGSWDTEAFF.

The rearrangement links TRBV2 to TRBJ1-1, with D unresolved. Looked up from germline, CDR1 is SNHLY and CDR2 is FYNNEI. The CDR3 covers 14 residues. With 4 bases removed from V and 0 bases from J, the gap between germline ends came to 9 bases. The DNA of the CDR3 is TGTGCCAGCAGTGGTCCTCTAATGAACACTGAAGCTTTCTTT. This encodes CASSGPLMNTEAFF.

This clone was recorded once. The gene calls are TRBV10-3 and TRBJ2-1; 13 bases map to TRBD2. The length of the CDR3 is 19 residues. With 2 bases clipped from V and 0 bases from J, the junction kept 7 bases outside the gene matches. Germline CDR1 ENHRY, CDR2 SYGVKD. The CDR3 DNA sequence: TGTGCCATCAGTGAGGAGGGACTAGCGGGGATTAGCTCCTACAATGAGCAGTTCTTC. It is translated as CAISEEGLAGISSYNEQFF.

This chain joins TRBV6-2 or TRBV6-3 and TRBJ2-7, with 11 bases matching TRBD2. The V gene's germline CDR1 is MNHEY and CDR2 SVGEGT. The ends lost 6 bases at V and 4 bases at J; junction bases unmatched: 5. The CDR3 extends over 14 amino acids. CDR3 bases: TGTGCCAGCAGCTTGACTAGCGGGATATACGAGCAGTACTTC. Protein product: CASSLTSGIYEQYF.

The rearrangement uses TRBV28 and TRBJ2-3; 7 bases agree with TRBD2. Germline V CDR1 and CDR2: MDHEN, SYDVKM. This CDR3 has 15 residues. V was pared by 2 bases and J by 1 base, with 3 bases of the junction left unmatched. CDR3 region: CASSLGLAGTDTQYF. For the CDR3, the DNA is TGTGCCAGCAGTTTAGGGCTAGCGGGCACAGATACGCAGTATTTT.

The rearrangement joins TRBV7-2 to TRBJ1-5; possibly TRBD1 for D (5 bases). Trimming took off 5 bases at V and 0 bases at J, with 20 bases between the two ends. From germline, CDR1 is SGHTA and CDR2 FQGNSA. CDR3 length: 18 residues. CDR3 residues: CASSPGRGGDLSNQPQHF. The CDR3 nucleotides read TGTGCCAGCAGCCCGGGGAGGGGAGGGGACCTTAGCAATCAGCCCCAGCATTTT.

The rearrangement links TRBV4-2 to TRBJ2-1, with D possibly matching TRBD2 (7 bases). The V gene lost 0 bases and the J gene lost 9 bases, with 15 bases spanning the gap. CDR3 length: 15 amino acids. Germline V lookup: CDR1 LGHNA, CDR2 YNFKEQ. The CDR3 spells CASSQEGAGAVEQFF. In DNA, the CDR3 is TGTGCCAGCAGCCAAGAGGGGGCGGGGGCGGTTGAGCAGTTCTTC.

The chain employs TRBV19 and TRBJ2-4; D gene unclear. The CDR3 is 12 amino acids. V lost 6 bases and J 7 bases, leaving 10 bases between the germline ends. In germline, CDR1 is LNHDA, CDR2 SQIVND (reference sequence). Here the CDR3 DNA reads TGTGCCAGTAGCTGGCGAGGTAACATTCAGTACTTC. This codes for CASSWRGNIQYF.

V and J are TRBV4-2 and TRBJ2-7, with a weak D call TRBD2 (6 bases). CDR1 is LGHNA, CDR2 YNFKEQ, per germline. The CDR3 has 15 residues. Between the trimmed V and J ends, which lost 1 base and 6 bases, there was a span of 16 bases. CDR3 bases: TGTGCCAGCAGCCAAGTCGTGGCGGGGAGACCCGAGCAGTACTTC. Translation gives CASSQVVAGRPEQYF.

V is TRBV5-8 and J is TRBJ2-3; TRBD2 is a possible D gene (5 bases). This CDR3 has 16 residues. Trimming removed 4 bases at V and 1 base at J, with 16 bases between. CDR1 is SGHTS and CDR2 is YDEGEE in the germline V gene. CDR3 bases: TGTGCCAGCAGCAGGCGGACTGACTGGGGCACAGATACGCAGTATTTT. This gives the protein CASSRRTDWGTDTQYF.

The rearrangement joins TRBV7-9 to TRBJ1-1; D not resolved. Germline values: CDR1 SEHNR, CDR2 FQNEAQ (reference sequence). CDR3 length equals 13 residues. V was cut by 2 bases and J by 1 base, with 5 bases left in between. CDR3 in DNA: TGTGCCAGCAGCTTACTAGGGAACACTGAAGCTTTCTTT. It specifies CASSLLGNTEAFF.

The table lists this clone with a count of one. In DNA, the CDR3 is TGTGCCAGCAGCTTAGGAGGGGACAGATTATATAATTCACCCCTCCACTTT. Amino acid sequence: CASSLGGDRLYNSPLHF. The chain is built from TRBV7-9 and TRBJ1-6; 7 nucleotides align to TRBD1. Germline V CDR1 and CDR2: SEHNR, FQNEAQ (reference sequence). V dropped 1 base and J dropped 4; count of bases not matched to a gene: 7. The CDR3 totals 17 residues.

This clone is a singleton in its sample. The chain employs TRBV6-4 and TRBJ2-2; TRBD2 is a possible D gene (5 bases). Germline V gene sequence: CDR1 MRHNA, CDR2 SNTAGT. Trimming took off 3 bases at V and 0 bases at J, with 11 bases between the two ends. This CDR3 has 16 amino acids. DNA for the CDR3: TGTGCCAGCAGTGAAGAGGGCAGAACGAACACCGGGGAGCTGTTTTTT. It is translated as CASSEEGRTNTGELFF.

This clone has at least ten counts. The chain carries TRBV24-1 and TRBJ2-1; the match to TRBD2 covers 11 bases. The CDR3 runs to 17 residues. Germline V CDR1 and CDR2: KGHDR, SFDVKD. The ends lost 4 bases at V and 4 bases at J; junction bases unmatched: 8. The CDR3 sequence: CATSDPLAGGNYNEQFF. DNA of the CDR3: TGTGCCACCAGTGACCCCCTAGCGGGAGGTAATTACAATGAGCAGTTCTTC.

The chain has TRBV28 and TRBJ1-4; the match to TRBD1 covers 10 bases. The germline V gene encodes CDR1 MDHEN and CDR2 SYDVKM. V was clipped by 3 bases and J by 6 bases; unmatched bases: 4. The length of the CDR3 is 15 residues. The CDR3 protein is CASSFPGQGHEKLFF. CDR3 coding DNA: TGTGCCAGCAGTTTTCCGGGACAGGGGCATGAAAAACTGTTTTTT.

The genes are TRBV9 and TRBJ2-1; 8 bases are a match to TRBD1. After removal of 4 bases from V and 6 bases from J, the junction contained 6 bases not matched to a gene. CDR1 and CDR2 (germline): SGDLS, YYNGEE. CDR3 length: 14 amino acids. The CDR3 is CASSTLTGGNEQFF. In nucleotides, the CDR3 is TGTGCCAGCAGCACGCTTACAGGGGGCAATGAGCAGTTCTTC.

The rearrangement links TRBV9 to TRBJ1-4, with 8 bases fitting TRBD1. This CDR3 spans 14 amino acids. Germline lookup yields CDR1 SGDLS and CDR2 YYNGEE. V lost 3 bases to trimming and J lost 5 bases; unmatched junction nucleotides: 3. The CDR3 protein is CASSGTGRNEKLFF. As DNA, the CDR3 is TGTGCCAGCAGCGGGACAGGGCGAAATGAAAAACTGTTTTTT. The full variable domain, completed using reference TRBV9 and TRBJ1-4, is DSGVTQTPKHLITATGQRVTLRCSPRSGDLSVYWYQQSLDQGLQFLIQYYNGEERAKGNILERFSAQQFPDLHSELNLSSLELGDSALYFCASSGTGRNEKLFFGSGTQLSVL.

The chain joins TRBV28 to TRBJ2-7; 8 bases are shared with TRBD1. Per germline, CDR1 MDHEN and CDR2 SYDVKM. The trim removed 7 bases at V and 0 bases at J, leaving 11 bases unmatched. The length of the CDR3 is 16 residues. Here the CDR3 DNA reads TGTGCCAGCATTCGGACAGGGAAGGGTAGCTCCTACGAGCAGTACTTC. This encodes CASIRTGKGSSYEQYF.

This chain links TRBV15 with TRBJ1-5, with D perhaps matching TRBD1 (5 bases). There are 15 residues in the CDR3. With 3 bases removed from V and 7 bases from J, the gap between germline ends came to 16 bases. Germline lookup yields CDR1 LNHNV and CDR2 YYDKDF (reference sequence). The CDR3 sequence is CATSRSWGGVQPQHF. The DNA for the CDR3 is TGTGCCACCAGCAGGTCCTGGGGAGGGGTCCAGCCCCAGCATTTT.

In its sample, this clone was seen a few times. In nucleotides, the CDR3 is TGTGCCAGCAGCAAATTAACTAGCGACAATGAGCAGTTCTTC. Translated: CASSKLTSDNEQFF. The chain couples TRBV21-1 to TRBJ2-1; the table's D call, TRBD2, has no DNA check behind it. TRBV21-1 is assigned pseudogene status. The CDR3 contains 14 residues.

This clone was seen a handful of times. This CDR3 is CASRTSGGQETQYF. The DNA of the CDR3 is TGTGCCAGCAGGACTAGCGGAGGACAAGAGACCCAGTACTTC. The genes are TRBV7-9 and TRBJ2-5, with 9 nucleotides matching TRBD2. The CDR3 consists of 14 residues. J lost 2 bases, V lost 6 bases, and 4 bases had no gene match. CDR1 and CDR2 (germline): SEHNR, FQNEAQ (reference sequence).

This clone was picked up a small number of times. The genes are TRBV20-1 and TRBJ2-1; TRBD2 matches 10 bases. With V trimmed by 3 bases and J by 9 bases, 11 bases remained unmatched. CDR1 and CDR2 from the germline V gene are DFQATT and SNEGSKA (reference sequence). The CDR3 covers 15 residues. The CDR3 sequence: CSASTFRTSGGEQFF. The CDR3 DNA reads as TGCAGTGCTAGTACCTTTCGGACTAGCGGCGGTGAGCAGTTCTTC.

The rearrangement links TRBV11-2 to TRBJ1-3, with D hard to call. Trimming took 5 bases from V and 0 from J, leaving 11 bases between them. This CDR3 has 15 amino acids. Germline values: CDR1 SGHAT, CDR2 FQNNGV. CDR3 protein: CASSPRRSSGNTIYF. Written as DNA, the CDR3 is TGTGCCAGCAGCCCCCGCAGGTCCTCTGGAAACACCATATATTTT.